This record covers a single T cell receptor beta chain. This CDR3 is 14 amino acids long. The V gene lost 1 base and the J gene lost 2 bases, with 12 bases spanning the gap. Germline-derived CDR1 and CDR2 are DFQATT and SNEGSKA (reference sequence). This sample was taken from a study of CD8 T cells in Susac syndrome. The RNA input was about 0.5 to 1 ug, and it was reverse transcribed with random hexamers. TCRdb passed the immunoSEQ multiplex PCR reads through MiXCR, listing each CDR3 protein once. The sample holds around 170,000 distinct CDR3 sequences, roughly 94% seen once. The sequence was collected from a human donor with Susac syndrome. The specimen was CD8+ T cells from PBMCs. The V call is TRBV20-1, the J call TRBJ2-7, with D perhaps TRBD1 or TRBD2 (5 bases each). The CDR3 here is CSARAGTSAYEQYF. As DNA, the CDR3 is TGCAGTGCTAGAGCCGGGACGTCAGCCTACGAGCAGTACTTC.